The 24 T cell receptor beta chains below all came from one sample that was sequenced in a study of cytomegalovirus exposure and HLA in healthy donors. PCR involved 60 Vbeta and 13 Jbeta primers. The data were produced by immunoSEQ multiplex PCR, yet TCRdb's version contains in-frame clones alone and is incomplete. This repertoire shows roughly 200,000 clones, 87% found once; its top ten account for 1% to 1.5%. Sequencing used PBMCs. These receptors were taken from a young man in good health and CMV-seronegative.

The gene calls are TRBV11-2 and TRBJ2-3; tentatively, D is TRBD2 (6 bases). Germline CDR1 and CDR2: SGHAT and FQNNGV. V lost 3 bases to trimming and J lost 2 bases, with 9 bases between them. This CDR3 has 14 amino acids. The CDR3 is CASSFGGNTDTQYF. CDR3 sequence (DNA): TGTGCCAGCAGCTTCGGGGGAAACACAGATACGCAGTATTTT.

This chain connects TRBV5-1 to TRBJ2-5; 9 positions agree with TRBD2. Per germline, CDR1 SGHRS and CDR2 YFSETQ. V gave up 1 base and J gave up 4 bases; unmatched junction bases: 14. The CDR3 is 18 amino acids. CDR3 protein: CASSLTPEGREGRETQYF. The CDR3 DNA reads TGCGCCAGCAGCTTGACTCCGGAGGGGCGGGAGGGTCGAGAGACCCAGTACTTC.

The table lists this clone with a few counts. Different DNA sequences within this sample yield the same CDR3. The chain has TRBV7-8 and TRBJ1-2; D gene ambiguous. The CDR3 loop spans 14 amino acids. Looked up from germline, CDR1 is SGHVS and CDR2 is FQNEAQ. Deletions cut 7 bases from V and 5 bases from J, with 17 bases between. The CDR3 reads CASTREADEYGYTF. CDR3 DNA: TGTGCCAGCACCCGAGAGGCGGATGAATATGGCTACACCTTC.

The chain joins TRBV4-2 to TRBJ2-1; D remains unclear. CDR1 LGHNA and CDR2 YNFKEQ come from the germline V gene. Trimming removed 5 bases at V and 4 bases at J, with 9 bases between. This CDR3 has 13 residues. CDR3 amino acids: CASSSAQYNEQFF. The CDR3 nucleotides are TGTGCCAGCAGCAGCGCCCAGTACAATGAGCAGTTCTTC.

This rearrangement joins TRBV5-1 to TRBJ1-2; no clear D. Germline values: CDR1 SGHRS, CDR2 YFSETQ. The V gene lost 0 bases and the J gene lost 7 bases, with 10 bases spanning the gap. This CDR3 has 13 residues. In DNA form, the CDR3 reads TGCGCCAGCAGCTTGGATACGAGGTCTGGCTACACCTTC. This translates into CASSLDTRSGYTF.

The V gene is TRBV28, the J gene TRBJ1-4, with D perhaps matching TRBD1 (6 bases). Germline V gene sequence: CDR1 MDHEN, CDR2 SYDVKM. Deletions cut 7 bases from V and 10 bases from J, with 16 bases between. The CDR3 runs 13 residues. As DNA, the CDR3 is TGTGCCAGCAACCTCGGGGGGCCGGGAAAACTGTTTTTT. Its protein product is CASNLGGPGKLFF.

This clone was detected a few times. The chain has TRBV11-3 and TRBJ2-7; 7 bases align to TRBD1. The CDR3 spans 13 residues. Trimming cost V 4 bases and J 5 bases; bases outside gene matches: 5. CDR1 is SGHNT, CDR2 YENEEA, per germline. CDR3 loop: CASSWVGGDEQYF. Written as DNA, the CDR3 is TGTGCCAGCAGCTGGGTAGGGGGCGACGAGCAGTACTTC.

The chain carries TRBV27 and TRBJ1-2; 9 positions agree with TRBD1. The CDR3 contains 15 residues. The ends lost 6 bases at V and 4 bases at J; junction bases unmatched: 9. CDR1 MNHEY and CDR2 SMNVEV come from the germline V gene (reference sequence). CDR3 protein: CASSQLGQGGYGYTF. CDR3 bases: TGTGCCAGCAGCCAGTTGGGACAGGGCGGCTATGGCTACACCTTC.

The V and J genes are TRBV13 and TRBJ2-1; D is perhaps TRBD2 (6 bases). Germline V CDR1 and CDR2: PRHDT, FYEKMQ (reference sequence). Trimming removed 7 bases from V and 0 bases from J, with 13 bases in between. This CDR3 comprises 15 residues. As DNA, the CDR3 is TGTGCCAGCACTGGGCGGGGAGGCTCCTACAATGAGCAGTTCTTC. Translating it yields CASTGRGGSYNEQFF.

This chain connects TRBV7-2 to TRBJ2-1, with D tentatively TRBD2 (6 bases). The CDR3 extends over 16 amino acids. Looked up from germline, CDR1 is SGHTA and CDR2 is FQGNSA. Trimming cost V 5 bases and J 7 bases, with 21 bases left between them. CDR3 residues: CASSTEHRLAGNEQFF. The DNA for the CDR3 is TGTGCCAGCAGCACTGAACATCGGCTGGCGGGGAATGAGCAGTTCTTC.

This clone was seen only once. The V call is TRBV18, the J call TRBJ1-6, with D unclear. Germline CDR1 reads KGHSH; CDR2 reads LQKENI. The CDR3 covers 13 residues. Trimming removed 3 bases at V and 8 bases at J, with 8 bases between. The CDR3 coding sequence is TGTGCCAGCTCACCCTCCGCAGATTCACCCCTCCACTTT. It specifies CASSPSADSPLHF.

This rearrangement joins TRBV5-6 to TRBJ2-1; 8 nucleotides agree with TRBD2. The CDR3 consists of 14 residues. V lost 0 bases and J lost 5; bases outside the gene matches: 1. In germline, CDR1 is SGHDT, CDR2 YYEEEE. DNA of the CDR3: TGTGCCAGCAGCTTGGCGGGGGGGGACAATGAGCAGTTCTTC. It encodes CASSLAGGDNEQFF.

The chain has TRBV12-5 and TRBJ2-3; TRBD2 is a possible D gene (6 bases). V lost 3 bases to trimming and J lost 5 bases, with 18 bases between them. The CDR3 spans 16 residues. CDR1 LGHNT and CDR2 FRNRAP come from the germline V gene. CDR3 sequence reads: CASGFGGAGPQDTQYF. In nucleotides, the CDR3 is TGTGCTAGTGGTTTCGGGGGTGCGGGACCACAAGATACGCAGTATTTT.

This clone was observed a few times. V and J are TRBV6-5 and TRBJ2-3; the match to TRBD1 covers 9 bases. Losses at the gene ends were 0 bases for V and 4 bases for J; bases not matched to a gene: 5. From germline, CDR1 is MNHEY and CDR2 SVGAGI. The CDR3 totals 16 residues. This chain's CDR3 is CASSYSGTGKADTQYF. For the CDR3, the DNA is TGTGCCAGCAGTTACTCGGGGACAGGGAAAGCAGATACGCAGTATTTT.

The genes are TRBV4-1 and TRBJ1-2; 7 bases map to TRBD1. The CDR3 extends over 15 amino acids. Germline CDR1 is MGHRA and CDR2 is YSYEKL. Germline trimming cut 4 bases from V and 4 bases from J; bases unmatched to any gene: 9. CDR3 loop: CASSPYGRDSYGYTF. The CDR3 DNA reads as TGCGCCAGCAGCCCGTACGGGAGGGACAGCTATGGCTACACCTTC.

The chain has TRBV6-1 and TRBJ2-3, with 7 bases identical to TRBD2. V gave up 6 bases and J gave up 2 bases; unmatched junction bases: 5. CDR3 length: 14 amino acids. The V gene's germline CDR1 is MNHNS and CDR2 SASEGT. Written as DNA, the CDR3 is TGTGCCAGCAGGGTAGCGGGCGCCACAGATACGCAGTATTTT. The encoded protein is CASRVAGATDTQYF.

This rearrangement joins TRBV4-3 to TRBJ2-2, with TRBD2 as a possible D gene (6 bases). The CDR3 spans 14 residues. Germline V CDR1 and CDR2: LGHNA, YSLEER. Trimming removed 4 bases from V and 5 bases from J, with 11 bases in between. This CDR3 is CASSRNGGTGELFF. The CDR3, as DNA: TGCGCCAGCAGCCGGAACGGGGGTACCGGGGAGCTGTTTTTT.

V is TRBV30 and J is TRBJ1-6; TRBD1 aligns across 11 bases. This CDR3 has 15 amino acids. With 7 bases clipped from V and 8 bases from J, the junction kept 10 bases outside the gene matches. Germline-derived CDR1 and CDR2 are GTSNPN and SVGIG (reference sequence). In DNA, the CDR3 is TGTGCCTCCGACCCCGGACAGGGGGCTTATTCACCCCTCCACTTT. Translation: CASDPGQGAYSPLHF.

The V call is TRBV7-9, the J call TRBJ1-2; TRBD1 matches 8 bases. Germline trimming cut 5 bases from V and 4 bases from J; bases unmatched to any gene: 9. CDR3 length: 15 amino acids. CDR1 is SEHNR and CDR2 is FQNEAQ in the germline V gene (reference sequence). This CDR3 is CASSVTGTGFYGYTF. The CDR3 DNA follows: TGTGCCAGCAGCGTAACCGGGACAGGCTTCTATGGCTACACCTTC.

This clone was picked up one time. The chain joins TRBV7-9 to TRBJ1-3; no clear D. V shed 6 bases and J shed 8 bases, with 8 bases lying between them. This CDR3 contains 11 residues. Looked up from germline, CDR1 is SEHNR and CDR2 is FQNEAQ (reference sequence). Here the CDR3 DNA reads TGTGCCAGCAGTCTCCAGGACACCATATATTTT. Amino acids: CASSLQDTIYF.

The chain links TRBV9 to TRBJ2-1; 10 positions agree with TRBD2. J gave up 8 bases and V 4 bases, and 9 bases lay outside the gene matches. CDR1 SGDLS and CDR2 YYNGEE come from the germline V gene. The CDR3 sequence is 15 residues long. The chain's CDR3 is CASSPRTSGSDEQFF. The CDR3 DNA follows: TGTGCCAGCAGCCCCCGGACTAGCGGCTCGGATGAGCAGTTCTTC.

In DNA form, the CDR3 reads TGTGCCAGCAGTAGAACAGGGGTTGCGAACACCGGGGAGCTGTTTTTT. Its protein is CASSRTGVANTGELFF. The chain employs TRBV28 and TRBJ2-2; TRBD1 matches at 7 bases. The CDR3 has 16 amino acids. Germline trimming cut 5 bases from V and 0 bases from J; bases unmatched to any gene: 6. Germline-derived CDR1 and CDR2 are MDHEN and SYDVKM.

The chain recombines TRBV27 with TRBJ2-7; D remains ambiguous. The CDR3 extends over 14 amino acids. V lost 3 bases, J lost 0 bases, and 9 bases lay in between. CDR1 is MNHEY, CDR2 SMNVEV, per germline (reference sequence). The CDR3 coding sequence is TGTGCCAGCAGTTTTGGCAGAAGCTCCTACGAGCAGTACTTC. It specifies CASSFGRSSYEQYF.

The rearrangement uses TRBV5-4 and TRBJ1-4; 10 nucleotides match TRBD1. From germline, CDR1 is SGHNT and CDR2 YYREEE (reference sequence). J lost 8 bases, V lost 6 bases, and 16 bases had no gene match. The CDR3 runs to 17 residues. DNA of the CDR3: TGTGCCAGCAACGCCCGGACAGGGGGAATTAAGACGGAAAAACTGTTTTTT. This sequence encodes CASNARTGGIKTEKLFF.